This T cell receptor beta chain is from a study of blood T cell repertoires in COVID-19. The V gene's germline CDR1 is SQVTM and CDR2 ANQGSEA. Trimming cost V 4 bases and J 7 bases, with 14 bases left between them. The CDR3 totals 13 residues. Assay: immunoSEQ multiplex PCR; the TCRdb copy retains only in-frame clones and omits some. The sample carries some 270,000 clones, about 89% recorded once. The V call is TRBV29-1, the J call TRBJ1-5; D not resolved. The sequencing sample was made of peripheral blood. The TCR sequence derives from a man younger than 40 with acute or convalescent COVID-19. As DNA, the CDR3 is TGCAGCGTTGCAACTAACCAGCGGCAGCCCCAGCATTTT. Its protein product is CSVATNQRQPQHF.